This record looks at one T cell receptor (beta chain) sequence and its context. This clone was seen a few times. What antigen it recognizes has not been identified. No much larger clonotype is one base removed from it; base qualities were not supplied. The entry originates in a study of blood T cell repertoires in COVID-19 (dated by TCRdb to the early 2020s). Describing the broader study: Samples from collaborators originated in the United States, Italy and Spain and spanned both the acute and convalescent phases of COVID-19. The prospective study material was composed of cDNA or gDNA derived from T cells, B-cell-depleted T cells, or PBMCs. The dataset comprised deeply sampled blood TCRbeta repertoires from subjects exposed to, actively infected with, or recovered from COVID-19. The repertoires were made available in a free public database intended to serve as a resource for research on the immune response to SARS-CoV-2. The samples were drawn from two sources: the first 160 participants of the ongoing ImmuneRACE study, and 1,000 to 1,500 subjects contributed by 6 global collaborators. Nearly every sample came with metadata listing a de-identified subject ID, COVID-19 status, age in years and sex. Where available, HLA class I and class II types were taken from metadata supplied by the sample provider and were not determined by assay-based typing. Overall results and qualifications from the work: The amount of clinical and demographic metadata varied by source and participant and was provided uncurated.

V and J lose 0 bases and 6 bases, and a span of 8 bases separates them. From a lookup of the germline V gene, CDR1 and CDR2 are KGHSY and FQNENV. From cysteine to phenylalanine, the CDR3 is 13 amino acids long. Of the read, only the CDR3 DNA is kept; its 39 bases are in frame from base 1. TCRbeta CDR3 regions were amplified from genomic DNA using the immunoSEQ Assay, a bias-controlled multiplex PCR. The paper's data handling went like this. Nucleated cell counts per sample were estimated from amplification of reference gene primers within the assay. Sequence reads were collapsed and filtered to measure the absolute abundance of every unique TCRbeta CDR3 rearrangement. For each sample, productive Simpson clonality was calculated as the square root of Simpson's diversity index across productive rearrangements. Held by TCRdb, this immuneACCESS table contains in-frame sequences only and omits some clones. Under half of the omission traces to an unresolved V gene where checked; the cause of the rest is unknown. For V, J and clone size, that table is used; D and trimming come from the DNA. The sample table holds roughly 140,000 clones, of which 84% were seen once. 5% to 7% of the sample is in the top ten clones.

Participants in the prospective study were aged roughly 18 to 100 years, lived in 24 United States geographic areas, and enrolled through a virtual design. In the prospective study, participants were assigned to cohorts based on the clinical history participants reported in a screening survey and a study questionnaire. Exposed participants were defined as having been in contact with someone with a PCR-confirmed or clinician-diagnosed COVID-19 case within 2 weeks of study entry. In the prospective study, mobile phlebotomists collected whole blood, serum and a nasopharyngeal or oropharyngeal swab from each participant. Prospective study participants could optionally give additional blood draws and questionnaires over a roughly two-month period. Before DNA extraction, blood samples from the prospective study were shipped at room temperature or frozen.

The V gene is TRBV16 and the J gene is TRBJ1-2; no D gene is confidently identified. The source is a woman aged 50 to 60 who had been exposed to COVID-19. The specimen sequenced was PBMCs or T cells enriched from blood (not recorded which). The CDR3 loop reads CASSQSPAHGYTF. The nucleotide sequence reads as follows: TGTGCCAGCAGCCAATCCCCAGCGCATGGCTACACCTTC.